This T cell receptor (beta chain) was documented in a study of blood T cell repertoires in COVID-19 (dated by TCRdb to 2020 to 2022). With respect to the entire study: Samples covering the acute and convalescent phases of COVID-19 were provided by collaborators in the United States, Italy and Spain. Samples were obtained from the ongoing ImmuneRACE study (first 160 participants) and from approximately 1,200 subjects provided by 6 global collaborators. The material from the prospective study consisted of cDNA or gDNA derived from T cells, B-cell-depleted T cells, or PBMCs. Sample metadata almost always included a de-identified subject ID, COVID-19 status, age in years and sex. HLA class I and class II types, where available, came from metadata supplied by the sample provider rather than from assay-based typing. Deeply sampled blood TCRbeta repertoires from subjects exposed to, actively infected with, or recovered from COVID-19 were included in the dataset. The repertoires were released in a freely available public database intended as a resource for research on the immune response to SARS-CoV-2.

In the prospective study, participants were 18 to 89 years old, resided in under 30 geographic areas of the United States, and were enrolled through a virtual design. To assign participants to cohorts, the prospective study relied on clinical history that participants themselves reported in a screening survey and a study questionnaire. For ImmuneRACE Cohort 3, a participant was defined as recovered based on two consecutive negative NP/OP PCR tests, clearance by a healthcare professional, or resolution of symptoms. In the prospective study, whole blood, serum and a nasopharyngeal or oropharyngeal swab were collected from each participant by mobile phlebotomists. Prospective study participants could optionally give additional blood draws and questionnaires over an approximately two-month period. Blood samples from the prospective study were shipped frozen or at room temperature prior to DNA extraction.

The germline V gene (reference sequence) supplies CDR1 SGHKS and CDR2 YYEKEE. Cut back by 2 bases and 0 bases, the V and J ends lie 16 bases apart. The CDR3 covers 17 residues, taking in both the cysteine and the phenylalanine. CDR3 DNA only is kept here, 51 bases in frame from base 1. The full study reports these points: The quantity of clinical and demographic metadata differed by source and by participant and was supplied without curation.

The table lists this clone with a count of one. Its cognate antigen has yet to be identified. No much larger clone is present one base from it, and per-base qualities are unavailable. TCRbeta CDR3 regions were amplified from genomic DNA by means of the immunoSEQ Assay, a bias-controlled multiplex PCR. The original methods were these. Within the assay, amplification of reference gene primers was used to estimate how many nucleated cells each sample contained. To quantify the absolute abundance of each unique TCRbeta CDR3 rearrangement, sequence reads were collapsed and filtered. For each sample, productive Simpson clonality was calculated by taking the square root of Simpson's diversity index across productive rearrangements. The source is immuneACCESS, and TCRdb retained only in-frame sequences with V and J called. Part of the clones is not carried over; for the studies checked, unresolved V genes explain less than half of this, and the remainder is unexplained. V and J calls and clone size are those listed in that table; D and trimming were worked out from the DNA. Recorded for this sample are hundreds of thousands of clones; nearly 90% of them occurred a single time. The top ten clonotypes cover 1% of the sample.

What was sequenced was PBMCs or T cells enriched from blood (not recorded which). The TCR sequence derives from a woman aged 25 to 39 who had recovered from COVID-19. This receptor chain uses TRBV5-5 and TRBJ2-3, with a weak D call of TRBD1 (5 bases match). The nucleotides read TGTGCCAGCAGCTTACAACCAAGGGGCGTTAGCACAGATACGCAGTATTTT. This codes for CASSLQPRGVSTDTQYF.